Sequencing of this TCR beta chain was carried out in a study of T cell responses to AZD1222 COVID-19 vaccine. Notes on this clone: Antigen unknown.

The length of the CDR3 is 14 residues. The germline V gene encodes CDR1 MNHEY and CDR2 SMNVEV (reference sequence). With 4 bases removed from V and 0 bases from J, the gap between germline ends came to 9 bases. Notes on the study in general: Vaccine-related CD4 TCRs covered spike, predominating at 160-218 and 743-854. At baseline, seropositivity was found in only a handful of AZD1222 recipients.

The data were produced by immunoSEQ multiplex PCR, yet TCRdb's version contains in-frame clones alone and is incomplete. The sample carries fewer than 100,000 clones, roughly nine tenths recorded once. The V call is TRBV27, the J call TRBJ1-2, with TRBD1 as a possible D gene (5 bases). The TCR comes from an adult who received the AZD1222 COVID-19 vaccine. The sequenced sample was peripheral blood, obtained 28 days after the second AZD1222 dose. The CDR3 spells CASSSDRANYGYTF. DNA for the CDR3: TGTGCCAGCAGTTCCGACAGAGCTAACTATGGCTACACCTTC.